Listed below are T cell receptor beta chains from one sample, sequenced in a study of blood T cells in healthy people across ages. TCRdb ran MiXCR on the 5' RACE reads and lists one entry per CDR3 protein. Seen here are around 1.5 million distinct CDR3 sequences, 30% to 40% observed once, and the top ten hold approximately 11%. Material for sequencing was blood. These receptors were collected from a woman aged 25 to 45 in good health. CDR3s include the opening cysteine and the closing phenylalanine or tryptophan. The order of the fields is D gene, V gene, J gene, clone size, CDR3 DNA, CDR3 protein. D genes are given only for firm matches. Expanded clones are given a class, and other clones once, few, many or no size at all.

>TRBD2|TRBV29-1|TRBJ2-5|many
TGCAGCGGCAGCGGGGCAGAGGAGACCCAGTACTTC
CSGSGAEETQYF
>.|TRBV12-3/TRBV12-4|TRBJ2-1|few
TGTGCCAGCAGTTTAGCAGCAGGGGGGGATGAGCAGTTCTTC
CASSLAAGGDEQFF
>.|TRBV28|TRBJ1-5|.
TGTGCCAGCAGTCCCCAGGGTGGTAATAGCAATCAGCCCCAGCATTTT
CASSPQGGNSNQPQHF
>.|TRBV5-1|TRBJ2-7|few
TGCGCCAGCAGCTCAATACCCGGCTCGCGGGAGCAGTACTTC
CASSSIPGSREQYF
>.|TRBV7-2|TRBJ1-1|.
TGTGCCAGCAGCCCTACCGGGGGGAGGACTGAAGCTTTCTTT
CASSPTGGRTEAFF
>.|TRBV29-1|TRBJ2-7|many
TGCAGCGCGACAAGCCTCGCCTCCTACGAGCAGTACTTC
CSATSLASYEQYF
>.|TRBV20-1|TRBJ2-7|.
TGCAGTGCTAGAGCACCCCTTACGGGAGCTACCATCTACGAGCAGTACTTC
CSARAPLTGATIYEQYF
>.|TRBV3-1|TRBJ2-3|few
TGTGCCAGCAGCCAAGATCTCGGCTACACAGATACGCAGTATTTT
CASSQDLGYTDTQYF
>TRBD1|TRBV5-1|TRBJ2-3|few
TGCGCCAGCAGGGGATTGGGACAGGGGTTCTCAGATACGCAGTATTTT
CASRGLGQGFSDTQYF
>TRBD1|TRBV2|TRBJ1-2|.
TGTGCCGCAGGGGGTGACTATGGCTACACCTTC
CAAGGDYGYTF
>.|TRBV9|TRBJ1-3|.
TGTGCCAGCAGCGCAGGGATTGAGGGTCGACACACCATATATTTT
CASSAGIEGRHTIYF
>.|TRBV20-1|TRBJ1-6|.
TGCAGTGCCAAAAACGCAGGAGAAGCCTATAATTCACCCCTCCACTTT
CSAKNAGEAYNSPLHF
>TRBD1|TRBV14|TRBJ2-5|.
TGTGCCAGCAGCCCAGTAACAGGGGGCGTAGAGACCCAGTACTTC
CASSPVTGGVETQYF
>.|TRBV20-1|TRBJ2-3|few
TGCAGTGCTAGAGAAGGGACTGGCGAGTGGGATACGCAGTATTTT
CSAREGTGEWDTQYF
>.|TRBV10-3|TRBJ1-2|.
TGTGCCATCGGTGTTCAGGGAAACTATGGCTACACCTTC
CAIGVQGNYGYTF
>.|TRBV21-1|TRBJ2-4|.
TGTGCCAGCAGCAACCCTCGTGAAGGGTTGGACATTCAGTACTTC
CASSNPREGLDIQYF
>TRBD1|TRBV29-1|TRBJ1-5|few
TGCAGCGTTGGACTAGACAGGGAAGGAGGCCAGCCCCAGCATTTT
CSVGLDREGGQPQHF
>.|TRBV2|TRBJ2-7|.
TGTGCCAGCAGTGAAACAGGGTCGGCCTACGAGCAGTACTTC
CASSETGSAYEQYF
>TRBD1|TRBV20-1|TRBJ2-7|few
TGCAGTGCTGACAGGGGCCCCAACGAGCAGTACTTC
CSADRGPNEQYF
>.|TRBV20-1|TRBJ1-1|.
TGCAGTGCTCCTCGTGGGGGGAGACCCACTGAAGCTTTCTTT
CSAPRGGRPTEAFF
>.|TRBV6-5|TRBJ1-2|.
TGTGCCAGCAGTTACGAGGGGTTAGGGAATGGCTACACCTTC
CASSYEGLGNGYTF
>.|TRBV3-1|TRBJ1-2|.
TGTGCCAGCAGCCAACCGGGGGCGGACTGTGGCTACACCTTC
CASSQPGADCGYTF
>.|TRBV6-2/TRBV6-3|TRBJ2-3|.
TGTGCCAGCAGTTTCGATCCTAGCTTCCCGGAATCAGATACGCAGTATTTT
CASSFDPSFPESDTQYF
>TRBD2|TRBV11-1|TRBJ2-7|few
TGTGCCAGCGGGACTACTTTATACGAGCAGTACTTC
CASGTTLYEQYF
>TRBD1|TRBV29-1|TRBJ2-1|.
TGCAGCGTACCCGCTCGGGGCGGGACAGGTTATTGGAATGAGCAGTTCTTC
CSVPARGGTGYWNEQFF
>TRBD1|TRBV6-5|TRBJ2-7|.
TGTGCCAGCAGTTACTCGGACAGGACAAGCTCCTACGAGCAGTACTTC
CASSYSDRTSSYEQYF
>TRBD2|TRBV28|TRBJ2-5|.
TGTGCCAGCAACTCCGCCCGGGGGGAGCAGTACTTC
CASNSARGEQYF